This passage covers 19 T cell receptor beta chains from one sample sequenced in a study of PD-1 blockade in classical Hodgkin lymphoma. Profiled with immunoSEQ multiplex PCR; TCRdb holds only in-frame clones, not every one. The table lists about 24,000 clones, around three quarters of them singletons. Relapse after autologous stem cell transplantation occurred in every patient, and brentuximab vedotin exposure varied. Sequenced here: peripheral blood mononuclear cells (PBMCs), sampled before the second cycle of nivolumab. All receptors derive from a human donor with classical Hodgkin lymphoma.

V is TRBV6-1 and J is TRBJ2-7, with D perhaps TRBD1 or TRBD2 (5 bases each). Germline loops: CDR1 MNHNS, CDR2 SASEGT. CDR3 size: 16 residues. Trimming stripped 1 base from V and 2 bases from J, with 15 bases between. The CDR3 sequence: CASSEVFGTDTYEQYF. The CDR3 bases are TGTGCCAGCAGTGAAGTTTTCGGGACGGATACCTACGAGCAGTACTTC.

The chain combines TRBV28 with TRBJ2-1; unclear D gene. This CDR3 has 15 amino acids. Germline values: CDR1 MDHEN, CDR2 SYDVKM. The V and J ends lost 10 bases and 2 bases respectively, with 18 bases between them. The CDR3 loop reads CATNDPGDPYNEQFF. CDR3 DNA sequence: TGTGCCACCAATGACCCGGGCGACCCCTACAATGAGCAGTTCTTC.

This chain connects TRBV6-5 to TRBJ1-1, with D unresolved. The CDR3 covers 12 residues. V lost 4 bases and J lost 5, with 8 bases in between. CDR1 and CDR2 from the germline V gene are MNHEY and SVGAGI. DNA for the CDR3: TGTGCCAGCAGTTGGGGAGGAACTGAAGCTTTCTTT. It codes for CASSWGGTEAFF.

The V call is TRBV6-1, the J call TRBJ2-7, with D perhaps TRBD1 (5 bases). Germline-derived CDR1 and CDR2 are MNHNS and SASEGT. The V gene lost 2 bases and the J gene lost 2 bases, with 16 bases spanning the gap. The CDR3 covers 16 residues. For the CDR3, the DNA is TGTGCCAGCAGTGAATTAGGACAACAGTTCCCCTACGAGCAGTACTTC. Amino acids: CASSELGQQFPYEQYF.

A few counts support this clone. CDR3 bases: TGTGCCAGCAGTTACCCGACTAGCGGGAGCACAGATACGCAGTATTTT. It codes for CASSYPTSGSTDTQYF. The V call is TRBV6-6, the J call TRBJ2-3, with 10 bases fitting TRBD2. CDR1 and CDR2 (germline): MNHNY, SVGAGI (reference sequence). The CDR3 runs to 16 residues. Trimming cost V 2 bases and J 0 bases; bases outside gene matches: 2.

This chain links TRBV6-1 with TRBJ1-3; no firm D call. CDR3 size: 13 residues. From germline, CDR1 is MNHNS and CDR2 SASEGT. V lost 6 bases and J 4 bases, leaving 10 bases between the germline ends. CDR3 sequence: CASRVDRGNTIYF. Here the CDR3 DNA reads TGTGCCAGCAGGGTAGATCGGGGAAACACCATATATTTT.

This chain's CDR3 is CASKMGPEQYF. The CDR3 DNA reads TGTGCCAGCAAGATGGGACCCGAGCAGTACTTC. The V and J genes are TRBV6-6 and TRBJ2-7; D may correspond to TRBD1 or TRBD2 (5 bases each). Germline loops: CDR1 MNHNY, CDR2 SVGAGI (reference sequence). V was cut by 7 bases and J by 6 bases, with 10 bases left in between. The length of the CDR3 is 11 residues.

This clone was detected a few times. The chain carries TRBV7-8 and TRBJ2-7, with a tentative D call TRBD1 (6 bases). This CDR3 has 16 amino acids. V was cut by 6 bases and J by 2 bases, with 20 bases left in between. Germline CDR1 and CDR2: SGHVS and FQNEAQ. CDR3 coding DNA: TGTGCCAGCAGTGGGGGCGAAGAGGGCTCCCCCTACGAGCAGTACTTC. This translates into CASSGGEEGSPYEQYF.

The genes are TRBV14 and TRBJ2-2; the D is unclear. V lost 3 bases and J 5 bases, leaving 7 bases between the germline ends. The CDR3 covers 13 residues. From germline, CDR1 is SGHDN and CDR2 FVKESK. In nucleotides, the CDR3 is TGTGCCAGCAGCCAGTGGCGGACCGGGGAGCTGTTTTTT. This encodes CASSQWRTGELFF.

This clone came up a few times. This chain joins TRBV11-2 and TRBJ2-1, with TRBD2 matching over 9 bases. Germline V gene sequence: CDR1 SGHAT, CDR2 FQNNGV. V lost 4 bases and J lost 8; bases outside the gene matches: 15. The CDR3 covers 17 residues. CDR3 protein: CASSSPKGAGGPYEQFF. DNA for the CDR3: TGTGCCAGCAGCTCACCTAAGGGGGCGGGAGGGCCCTATGAGCAGTTCTTC.

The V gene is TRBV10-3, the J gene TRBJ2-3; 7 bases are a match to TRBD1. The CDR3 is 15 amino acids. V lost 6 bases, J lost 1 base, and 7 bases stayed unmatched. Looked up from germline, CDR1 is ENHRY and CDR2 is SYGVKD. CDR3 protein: CAISNSGQGTDTQYF. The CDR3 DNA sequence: TGTGCCATCAGCAACTCTGGACAGGGCACAGATACGCAGTATTTT.

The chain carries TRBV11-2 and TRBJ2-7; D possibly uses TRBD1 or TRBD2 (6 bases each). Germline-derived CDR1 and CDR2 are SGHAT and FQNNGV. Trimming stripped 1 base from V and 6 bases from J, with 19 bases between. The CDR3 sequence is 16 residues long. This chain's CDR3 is CASSLGGGPEESEQYF. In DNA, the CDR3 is TGTGCCAGCAGCTTAGGAGGGGGGCCCGAGGAGAGCGAGCAGTACTTC.

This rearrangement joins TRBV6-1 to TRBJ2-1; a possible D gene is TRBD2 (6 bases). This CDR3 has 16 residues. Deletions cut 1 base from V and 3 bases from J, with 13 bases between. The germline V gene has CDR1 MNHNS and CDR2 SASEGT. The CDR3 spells CASSEGPRLDYNEQFF. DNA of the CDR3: TGTGCCAGCAGTGAAGGCCCCAGACTAGACTACAATGAGCAGTTCTTC.

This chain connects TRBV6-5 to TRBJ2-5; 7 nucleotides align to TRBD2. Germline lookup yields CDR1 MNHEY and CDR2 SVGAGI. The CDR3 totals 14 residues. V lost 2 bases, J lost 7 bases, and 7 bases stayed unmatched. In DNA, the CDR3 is TGTGCCAGCAGTTACGGGGAGGGCCTGGGGACCCAGTACTTC. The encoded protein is CASSYGEGLGTQYF.

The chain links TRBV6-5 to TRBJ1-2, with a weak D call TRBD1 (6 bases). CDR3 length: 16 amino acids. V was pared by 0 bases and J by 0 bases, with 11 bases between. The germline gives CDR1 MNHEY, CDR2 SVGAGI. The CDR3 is CASSYSHRDPNYGYTF. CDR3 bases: TGTGCCAGCAGTTACTCCCACAGGGACCCTAACTATGGCTACACCTTC.

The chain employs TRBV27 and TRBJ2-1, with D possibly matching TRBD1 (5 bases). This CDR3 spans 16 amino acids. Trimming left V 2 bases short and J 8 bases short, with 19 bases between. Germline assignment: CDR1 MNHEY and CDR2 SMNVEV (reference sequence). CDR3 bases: TGTGCCAGCAGTTTACCGAAGGACAATCGCCTAGATGAGCAGTTCTTC. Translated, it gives CASSLPKDNRLDEQFF.

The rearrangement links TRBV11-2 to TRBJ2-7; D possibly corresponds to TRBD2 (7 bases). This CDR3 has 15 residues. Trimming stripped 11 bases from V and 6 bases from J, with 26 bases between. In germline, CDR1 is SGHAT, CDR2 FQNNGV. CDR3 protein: CASRELLTGTAEQYF. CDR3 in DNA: TGTGCCTCGCGGGAGTTACTTACAGGGACGGCCGAGCAGTACTTC.

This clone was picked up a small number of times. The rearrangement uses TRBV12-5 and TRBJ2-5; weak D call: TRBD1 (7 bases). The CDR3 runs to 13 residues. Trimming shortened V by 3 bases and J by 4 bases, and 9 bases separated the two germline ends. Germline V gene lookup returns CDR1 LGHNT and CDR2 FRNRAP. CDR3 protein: CASGFQGGETQYF. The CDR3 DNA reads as TGTGCTAGTGGTTTCCAGGGGGGAGAGACCCAGTACTTC.

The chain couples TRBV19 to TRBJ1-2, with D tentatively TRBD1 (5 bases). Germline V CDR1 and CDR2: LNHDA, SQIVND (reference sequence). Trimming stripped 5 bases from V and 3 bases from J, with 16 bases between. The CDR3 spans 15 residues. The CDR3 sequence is CASSPAGKVDYGYTF. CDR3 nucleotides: TGTGCCAGTAGTCCAGCAGGGAAGGTAGACTATGGCTACACCTTC.